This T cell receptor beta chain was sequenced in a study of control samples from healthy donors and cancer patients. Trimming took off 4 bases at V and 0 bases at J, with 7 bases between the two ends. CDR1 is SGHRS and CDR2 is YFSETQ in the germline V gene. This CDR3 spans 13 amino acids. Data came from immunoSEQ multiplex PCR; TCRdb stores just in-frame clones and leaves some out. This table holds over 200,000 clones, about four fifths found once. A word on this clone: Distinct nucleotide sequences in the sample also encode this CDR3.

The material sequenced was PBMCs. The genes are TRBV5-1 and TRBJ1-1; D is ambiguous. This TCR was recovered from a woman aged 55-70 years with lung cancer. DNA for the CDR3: TGCGCCAGCAGCAGGACGGTGAACACTGAAGCTTTCTTT. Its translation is CASSRTVNTEAFF. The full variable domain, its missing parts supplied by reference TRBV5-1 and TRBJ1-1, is KAGVTQTPRYLIKTRGQQVTLSCSPISGHRSVSWYQQTPGQGLQFLFEYFSETQRNKGNFPGRFSGRQFSNSRSEMNVSTLELGDSALYLCASSRTVNTEAFFGQGTRLTVV.